This record covers a single T cell receptor beta chain. V was pared by 4 bases and J by 4 bases, with 14 bases between. Looked up from germline, CDR1 is SGDLS and CDR2 is YYNGEE. This CDR3 spans 14 amino acids. The source of the sample is a study of T cell responses to AZD1222 COVID-19 vaccine. Sequencing used immunoSEQ multiplex PCR; TCRdb keeps in-frame clones, though not all of them. The sample carries 100,000 to 130,000 clones, around 89% recorded once. This sample comprised peripheral blood, obtained on day 0 of AZD1222 vaccination. The genes are TRBV9 and TRBJ2-5, with unresolved D. This clonotype was sampled from an adult in good health. CDR3 loop: CASSIQAAGETQYF. The CDR3 DNA sequence: TGTGCCAGCAGCATCCAGGCTGCTGGAGAGACCCAGTACTTC.